Shown below are 9 T cell receptor beta chains from a single sample sequenced in a study of blood T cells in healthy people across ages. A sample-barcoded 5' primer and a J-beta primer mix were used in a second PCR of roughly 6 to 11 cycles. TCRdb passed the 5' RACE reads through MiXCR, listing each CDR3 protein once. The table includes roughly 860,000 distinct CDR3 sequences, around 68% detected once. Sequenced sample: blood. The receptor source for this set is a man under 40 in good health.

The V call is TRBV10-3, the J call TRBJ2-3, with 11 nucleotides matching TRBD2. Germline lookup yields CDR1 ENHRY and CDR2 SYGVKD. V was pared by 7 bases and J by 4 bases, with 7 bases of the junction left unmatched. The CDR3 is 15 amino acids. The CDR3 spells CAITPTSGDADTQYF. The CDR3 DNA is TGTGCCATCACCCCGACTAGCGGGGACGCAGATACGCAGTATTTT.

The rearrangement links TRBV11-2 to TRBJ2-1; D may be TRBD1 or TRBD2 (5 bases each). V lost 3 bases, J lost 2 bases, and 11 bases lay in between. CDR1 is SGHAT and CDR2 is FQNNGV in the germline V gene. The CDR3 loop spans 15 amino acids. Here the CDR3 reads CASSFGQGPYNEQFF. The CDR3 region has the DNA TGTGCCAGCAGCTTCGGGCAGGGACCCTACAATGAGCAGTTCTTC.

This clonotype was seen just once. The chain recombines TRBV5-1 with TRBJ2-1; no definite D call. The J call may be mistaken, given a closer DNA end match to TRBJ2-7. The CDR3 totals 18 residues. Germline V CDR1 and CDR2: SGHRS, YFSETQ. CDR3 bases: TGCGCCAGCAGCTTGGTGCCATCCGGACCCAACTCCTACAATGAGCAGTACTTC. This gives the protein CASSLVPSGPNSYNEQYF.

This clonotype was picked up a small number of times. J is TRBJ2-7 and V is TRBV9, with a tentative D call TRBD2 (6 bases). Trimming removed 3 bases at V and 4 bases at J, with 11 bases between. CDR1 SGDLS and CDR2 YYNGEE come from the germline V gene. The CDR3 sequence is 13 residues long. The CDR3 protein is CASSEAGRYEQYF. DNA of the CDR3: TGTGCCAGCAGCGAGGCGGGGAGATACGAGCAGTACTTC. Full variable domain (remainder filled in from reference TRBV9 and TRBJ2-7): DSGVTQTPKHLITATGQRVTLRCSPRSGDLSVYWYQQSLDQGLQFLIQYYNGEERAKGNILERFSAQQFPDLHSELNLSSLELGDSALYFCASSEAGRYEQYFGPGTRLTVT.

The V gene is TRBV7-9, the J gene TRBJ2-1; D ambiguous. Germline V lookup: CDR1 SEHNR, CDR2 FQNEAQ (reference sequence). V lost 5 bases and J lost 5, with 7 bases in between. The length of the CDR3 is 12 residues. This CDR3 reads CASSNFDNEQFF. The CDR3 bases are TGTGCCAGCAGCAATTTTGACAATGAGCAGTTCTTC.

The gene calls are TRBV2 and TRBJ2-3; 9 bases are a match to TRBD2. Trimming at V came to 6 bases and at J to 3 bases, leaving 10 bases not matched to a gene. Germline CDR1 is SNHLY and CDR2 is FYNNEI. The CDR3 has 16 amino acids. In nucleotides, the CDR3 is TGTGCCAGCAGGGTCGGTGTAGCGGGGGAAACAGATACGCAGTATTTT. It yields the protein CASRVGVAGETDTQYF.

The V call is TRBV20-1, the J call TRBJ1-1; no firm D call. This CDR3 spans 14 amino acids. Trimming stripped 4 bases from V and 6 bases from J, with 18 bases between. Per the germline V gene, CDR1 is DFQATT and CDR2 is SNEGSKA (reference sequence). Written as DNA, the CDR3 is TGCAGTGCTACTCACACCTCTTCTCTGTCTGAAGCTTTCTTT. Its protein is CSATHTSSLSEAFF.

The genes are TRBV28 and TRBJ1-5, with 8 bases aligning to TRBD1. CDR1 is MDHEN, CDR2 SYDVKM, per germline. This CDR3 is 15 amino acids long. After removal of 2 bases from V and 5 bases from J, the junction contained 5 bases not matched to a gene. CDR3 DNA: TGTGCCAGCAGTTTACATCGCAGGGGGCATCAGCCCCAGCATTTT. Protein product: CASSLHRRGHQPQHF.

This sequence joins TRBV5-6 and TRBJ2-4; D is tentatively TRBD1 or TRBD2 (5 bases each). The J call may be faulty, since TRBJ2-7 better matches the DNA end. The length of the CDR3 is 14 residues. From germline, CDR1 is SGHDT and CDR2 YYEEEE. The CDR3 DNA reads as TGTGCCAGCAGCAGGTGGGGGAACCATTACGAGCAGTACTTC. It specifies CASSRWGNHYEQYF.